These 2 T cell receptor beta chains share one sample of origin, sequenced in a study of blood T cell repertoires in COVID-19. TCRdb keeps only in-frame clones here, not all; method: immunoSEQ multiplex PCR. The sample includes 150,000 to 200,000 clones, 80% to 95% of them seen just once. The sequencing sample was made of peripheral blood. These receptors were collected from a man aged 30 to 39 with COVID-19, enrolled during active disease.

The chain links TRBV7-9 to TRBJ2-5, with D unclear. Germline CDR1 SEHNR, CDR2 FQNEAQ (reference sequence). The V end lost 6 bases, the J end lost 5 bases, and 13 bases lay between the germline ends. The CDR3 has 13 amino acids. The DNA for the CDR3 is TGTGCCAGCAGGTCCGAGACCGGGGAGACCCAGTACTTC. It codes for CASRSETGETQYF.

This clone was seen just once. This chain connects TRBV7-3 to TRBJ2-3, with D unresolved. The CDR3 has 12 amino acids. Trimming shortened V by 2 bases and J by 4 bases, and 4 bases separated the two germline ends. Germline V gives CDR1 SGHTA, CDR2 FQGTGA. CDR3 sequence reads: CASSLGADTQYF. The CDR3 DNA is TGTGCCAGCAGCTTAGGAGCAGATACGCAGTATTTT.